One sample yielded the 20 T cell receptor beta chains listed below, sequenced in a study of PD-1 and CTLA-4 blockade in melanoma. The data were produced by immunoSEQ multiplex PCR, yet TCRdb's version contains in-frame clones alone and is incomplete. The data hold under 40,000 clones, with about nine tenths observed a single time. The sequenced sample was CD8+ T cells from peripheral blood, obtained from a patient given anti-PD-1 treatment. The receptors come from a human donor with melanoma.

This clone appeared a single time. CDR3 in DNA: TGTGCCAGCAGCTTGGATTCAAGGCAGGCCAGCTCCTACGAGCAGTACTTC. It encodes CASSLDSRQASSYEQYF. The J gene is TRBJ2-7, the V gene TRBV5-4, with unresolved D. CDR1 and CDR2 from the germline V gene are SGHNT and YYREEE (reference sequence). This CDR3 is 17 amino acids long. With 0 bases removed from V and 0 bases from J, the gap between germline ends came to 16 bases.

The chain couples TRBV14 to TRBJ2-3; D gene uncertain. V lost 0 bases and J 0 bases, leaving 10 bases between the germline ends. Germline values: CDR1 SGHDN, CDR2 FVKESK. The CDR3 extends over 16 amino acids. CDR3 nucleotides: TGTGCCAGCAGCCAAGAACGTCAGCCTAGCACAGATACGCAGTATTTT. Translated: CASSQERQPSTDTQYF.

Written as DNA, the CDR3 is TGTGCCAGCAGCCAATCCCTGACTAGCGGGGGGGCGAGAGGAGAGACCCAGTACTTC. Encoded protein: CASSQSLTSGGARGETQYF. The chain combines TRBV3-1 (or the pseudogene TRBV3-2) with TRBJ2-5; 14 nucleotides align to TRBD2. The CDR3 sequence is 19 residues long. Germline trimming cut 2 bases from V and 4 bases from J; bases unmatched to any gene: 12. The V gene's germline CDR1 is LGHDT and CDR2 YNNKEL (reference sequence).

The genes are TRBV6-6 and TRBJ2-3; D uncertain. Germline assignment: CDR1 MNHNY and CDR2 SVGAGI (reference sequence). Trimming took off 0 bases at V and 1 base at J, with 2 bases between the two ends. There are 13 residues in the CDR3. This CDR3 is CASSYSGTDTQYF. CDR3 nucleotide sequence: TGTGCCAGCAGTTACTCCGGCACAGATACGCAGTATTTT.

This clone has just one count. The V call is TRBV5-1, the J call TRBJ1-1; no clear D gene. V shed 0 bases and J shed 1 base, with 7 bases lying between them. Germline loops: CDR1 SGHRS, CDR2 YFSETQ. The CDR3 covers 14 residues. The CDR3 spells CASSLAMGNTEAFF. In DNA form, the CDR3 reads TGCGCCAGCAGCTTGGCCATGGGGAACACTGAAGCTTTCTTT.

V and J are TRBV28 and TRBJ1-2, with D possibly being TRBD1 (5 bases). Trimming pared 6 bases from V and 6 bases from J, leaving 17 bases between. CDR1 MDHEN and CDR2 SYDVKM come from the germline V gene. The length of the CDR3 is 14 residues. CDR3 in amino acids: CASRLQGLSNGYTF. For the CDR3, the DNA is TGTGCCAGCAGACTTCAGGGACTGTCGAATGGCTACACCTTC.

This clone was counted a single time. Here the CDR3 reads CATQLSYEQYF. CDR3 DNA: TGTGCCACACAACTGAGCTACGAGCAGTACTTC. The rearrangement links TRBV6-6 to TRBJ2-7; no firm D call. The V end was cut by 10 bases, the J end by 3 bases, with 10 bases between. The CDR3 has 11 residues. Germline lookup yields CDR1 MNHNY and CDR2 SVGAGI (reference sequence).

This chain joins TRBV5-3 and TRBJ2-1, with 9 bases matching TRBD2. TRBV5-3 qualifies as an ORF whose function is uncertain. The CDR3 sequence is 12 residues long. Trimming removed 2 bases from V and 16 bases from J; junction bases left unmatched: 7. The CDR3 DNA reads as TGTGCCAGAAGCTTCTTACAAGCGGGGGGTTTCTTC. It yields the protein CARSFLQAGGFF.

This chain joins TRBV7-7 and TRBJ2-2, with TRBD1 identical over 7 bases. The CDR3 runs to 16 residues. CDR1 SSHAT and CDR2 FNYEAQ come from the germline V gene (reference sequence). V was clipped by 5 bases and J by 3 bases; unmatched bases: 9. CDR3 coding DNA: TGTGCCAGCAGCCAAAACTTGGGACAGTACACCGGGGAGCTGTTTTTT. Translated: CASSQNLGQYTGELFF.

This rearrangement joins TRBV28 to TRBJ1-2, with 9 bases lining up with TRBD1. The CDR3 covers 14 residues. Germline CDR1 and CDR2: MDHEN and SYDVKM. V was clipped by 6 bases and J by 10 bases; unmatched bases: 12. The CDR3 nucleotides are TGTGCCAGCAGCCGGGGGACAGGGAGCCCTTCCTACACCTTC. Translation gives CASSRGTGSPSYTF.

The chain is built from TRBV7-8 and TRBJ2-7; no reliable D call. V lost 1 base and J lost 2, with 6 bases in between. CDR1 and CDR2 from the germline V gene are SGHVS and FQNEAQ. The CDR3 is made up of 13 amino acids. The CDR3: CASSLGRPYEQYF. As DNA, the CDR3 is TGTGCCAGCAGCTTAGGACGGCCCTACGAGCAGTACTTC.

This chain uses TRBV7-2 with TRBJ1-2; 10 nucleotides match TRBD1. The CDR3 loop spans 11 amino acids. Germline V CDR1 and CDR2: SGHTA, FQGNSA. V lost 10 bases, J lost 7 bases, and 3 bases stayed unmatched. CDR3 residues: CAIWDRGGYTF. In DNA, the CDR3 is TGTGCCATATGGGACAGGGGTGGCTACACCTTC.

The V call is TRBV7-9, the J call TRBJ1-2; 10 bases align to TRBD1. Germline CDR1 is SEHNR and CDR2 is FQNEAQ (reference sequence). The CDR3 consists of 15 residues. The ends lost 1 base at V and 4 bases at J; junction bases unmatched: 3. CDR3 bases: TGTGCCAGCAGCTTAGGGGACAGGGGAAGCTATGGCTACACCTTC. Translating gives CASSLGDRGSYGYTF.

The CDR3 DNA reads TGTGCCAGCAGCTTCGGACTGCTCGGGGAGCAGTTCTTC. It translates to CASSFGLLGEQFF. The gene calls are TRBV5-4 and TRBJ2-1; D possibly corresponds to TRBD2 (5 bases). Trimming took off 2 bases at V and 10 bases at J, with 13 bases between the two ends. CDR3 length: 13 amino acids. Per germline, CDR1 SGHNT and CDR2 YYREEE (reference sequence).

The V and J genes are TRBV7-2 and TRBJ2-5; 11 bases are shared with TRBD2. This CDR3 region has 15 residues. In germline, CDR1 is SGHTA, CDR2 FQGNSA. V dropped 8 bases and J dropped 5; count of bases not matched to a gene: 10. CDR3 region: CASGSSGGVWETQYF. The CDR3 nucleotides read TGTGCCAGCGGCAGTAGCGGGGGGGTATGGGAGACCCAGTACTTC.

The chain joins TRBV4-3 to TRBJ1-2, with 11 nucleotides matching TRBD1. Germline V gives CDR1 LGHNA, CDR2 YSLEER. The CDR3 has 15 amino acids. The J segment lost 8 bases and the V segment lost 0 bases, leaving 5 bases of the junction unmatched. The CDR3 reads CASSQDLGTGGGYTF. The CDR3 nucleotides read TGCGCCAGCAGCCAAGATTTGGGGACAGGGGGGGGCTACACCTTC.

The chain recombines TRBV5-1 with TRBJ2-1, with D unresolved. CDR1 SGHRS and CDR2 YFSETQ come from the germline V gene. V lost 2 bases and J lost 7, with 13 bases in between. The CDR3 is 14 amino acids. Written as DNA, the CDR3 is TGCGCCAGCAGCTTCGGGCAACCCGGGAATGAGCAGTTCTTC. Translated: CASSFGQPGNEQFF.

The chain combines TRBV7-8 with TRBJ2-3; no clear D. Trimming pared 3 bases from V and 2 bases from J, leaving 9 bases between. Germline CDR1 SGHVS, CDR2 FQNEAQ. The CDR3 runs to 14 residues. This CDR3 is CASSFGSDTDTQYF. CDR3 in DNA: TGTGCCAGCAGCTTCGGCTCCGACACAGATACGCAGTATTTT.

This chain connects TRBV6-5 to TRBJ1-1; D gene unclear. The CDR3 is 12 residues long. V lost 0 bases and J 7 bases, leaving 6 bases between the germline ends. Germline CDR1 is MNHEY and CDR2 is SVGAGI. The CDR3 sequence: CASSYSPVEAFF. Written as DNA, the CDR3 is TGTGCCAGCAGTTACTCTCCAGTTGAAGCTTTCTTT.

The CDR3 DNA follows: TGCGCCAGCAGCCAAGATGGGGCGACTAGCGGGGGGGCAGCTAGTGGTGAGCAGTTCTTC. This codes for CASSQDGATSGGAASGEQFF. The V and J genes are TRBV4-3 and TRBJ2-1; 14 bases match TRBD2. V lost 0 bases to trimming and J lost 9 bases; unmatched junction nucleotides: 16. The CDR3 has 20 amino acids. The germline V gene has CDR1 LGHNA and CDR2 YSLEER.